Below are 9 T cell receptor beta chains sequenced from a single sample in a study of cytomegalovirus exposure and HLA in healthy donors. With 60 Vbeta and 13 Jbeta primers, the PCR was carried out. The method was immunoSEQ multiplex PCR; TCRdb's version includes in-frame clones alone and lacks a portion of them. The table lists some 190,000 clones, approximately 80% of them singletons, with under 2% in the top ten. Sequenced input: PBMCs. Source of these receptors: a man aged 18-30 years in good health and CMV-seronegative.

The V and J genes are TRBV19 and TRBJ2-2; 7 bases are shared with TRBD1. After removal of 3 bases from V and 4 bases from J, the junction contained 5 bases not matched to a gene. Per germline, CDR1 LNHDA and CDR2 SQIVND (reference sequence). The CDR3 length is 15 residues. The CDR3 protein is CASSILTGSTGELFF. DNA of the CDR3: TGTGCCAGTAGTATCTTGACAGGGTCCACCGGGGAGCTGTTTTTT.

V gene TRBV28 combines with J gene TRBJ1-1; the D gene is possibly TRBD1 (6 bases). V gave up 9 bases and J gave up 9 bases, with 17 bases separating them. CDR1 and CDR2 from the germline V gene are MDHEN and SYDVKM. The CDR3 is made up of 12 amino acids. The CDR3 protein is CASYTTGRQAFF. The CDR3 DNA sequence: TGTGCCAGTTACACGACAGGTAGGCAAGCTTTCTTT.

This chain links TRBV18 with TRBJ2-2; a possible D gene is TRBD2 (6 bases). Trimming pared 4 bases from V and 7 bases from J, leaving 22 bases between. CDR1 is KGHSH, CDR2 LQKENI, per germline. This CDR3 spans 17 amino acids. For the CDR3, the DNA is TGTGCCAGCTCACGCCTACTAGCAACGCTTAAGGGCGGGGAGCTGTTTTTT. This codes for CASSRLLATLKGGELFF.

The V and J genes are TRBV28 and TRBJ1-5; no definite D call. V lost 4 bases and J 11 bases, leaving 9 bases between the germline ends. Looked up from germline, CDR1 is MDHEN and CDR2 is SYDVKM. The CDR3 totals 11 residues. The CDR3 region is CASSSSMTQHF. DNA for the CDR3: TGTGCCAGCAGTTCCAGTATGACCCAGCATTTT.

The chain has TRBV6-5 and TRBJ1-1; 7 bases line up with TRBD1. This CDR3 is 14 amino acids long. Germline values: CDR1 MNHEY, CDR2 SVGAGI. J lost 5 bases, V lost 6 bases, and 9 bases had no gene match. The CDR3 loop reads CASSLKQGRTEAFF. CDR3 nucleotides: TGTGCCAGCAGCCTCAAACAGGGGAGGACTGAAGCTTTCTTT.

This clone was seen once. The V gene is TRBV6-1, the J gene TRBJ1-5; no clear D gene. Germline-derived CDR1 and CDR2 are MNHNS and SASEGT. The CDR3 sequence is 14 residues long. V was cut by 1 base and J by 1 base, with 5 bases left in between. CDR3: CASSEVLSNQPQHF. Here the CDR3 DNA reads TGTGCCAGCAGTGAAGTTTTAAGCAATCAGCCCCAGCATTTT.

The chain links TRBV30 to TRBJ2-5; TRBD2 might be the D (6 bases). Germline CDR1 and CDR2: GTSNPN and SVGIG (reference sequence). CDR3 length equals 14 residues. CDR3 DNA sequence: TGTGCGTGCATAAAGGCGGGCGGGAAAGAGACCCAGTACTTC. Translating it yields CACIKAGGKETQYF.

V is TRBV10-3 and J is TRBJ1-3; the match to TRBD1 covers 12 bases. Trimming took 2 bases from V and 7 from J; bases not matched to a gene: 3. Germline CDR1 is ENHRY and CDR2 is SYGVKD. The CDR3 extends over 15 amino acids. As DNA, the CDR3 is TGTGCCATCAGTGAGACGGGACAGGGGGCCAACACCATATATTTT. This sequence encodes CAISETGQGANTIYF.

The genes are TRBV10-2 and TRBJ2-3, with D possibly TRBD2 on 6 matching bases. Looked up from germline, CDR1 is WSHSY and CDR2 is SAAADI. The V gene lost 3 bases and the J gene lost 2 bases, with 15 bases spanning the gap. This CDR3 has 16 amino acids. Here the CDR3 reads CASSDPGLLNTDTQYF. DNA for the CDR3: TGCGCCAGCAGTGATCCGGGACTTCTTAACACAGATACGCAGTATTTT.